This T cell receptor beta chain comes out of a study of post-analysis software for immune sequencing data. The library was made from cDNA and included unique molecular identifiers. Each sample of about 0.95 to 11 million input T cells yielded around 500,000 cDNA molecules, so each molecule approximated one T cell. Using its own MiXCR run on the PCR reads, TCRdb lists one record per CDR3 protein. The sample carries 170,000 or so distinct CDR3 sequences, approximately 28% recorded once. This clonotype has ten or more counts. The antigen is undetermined. Findings of the study overall: Elevated frequency relative to controls characterized 4 or 5 TRBV segments in patients, TRBV5-6, TRBV5-1 and TRBV20-1 among them. Significantly decreased normalized Chao1 diversity was recorded for multiple sclerosis patients relative to controls.

Germline trimming cut 6 bases from V and 4 bases from J; bases unmatched to any gene: 6. This CDR3 spans 15 amino acids. The sequence was obtained from a girl aged 10 to 17 with multiple sclerosis. The specimen was blood. V is TRBV12-3 or TRBV12-4 and J is TRBJ2-1; 10 positions agree with TRBD2. The CDR3 nucleotides read TGTGCCAGCAGCCCCGGGACTAGCGAATACAATGAGCAGTTCTTC. As protein: CASSPGTSEYNEQFF.